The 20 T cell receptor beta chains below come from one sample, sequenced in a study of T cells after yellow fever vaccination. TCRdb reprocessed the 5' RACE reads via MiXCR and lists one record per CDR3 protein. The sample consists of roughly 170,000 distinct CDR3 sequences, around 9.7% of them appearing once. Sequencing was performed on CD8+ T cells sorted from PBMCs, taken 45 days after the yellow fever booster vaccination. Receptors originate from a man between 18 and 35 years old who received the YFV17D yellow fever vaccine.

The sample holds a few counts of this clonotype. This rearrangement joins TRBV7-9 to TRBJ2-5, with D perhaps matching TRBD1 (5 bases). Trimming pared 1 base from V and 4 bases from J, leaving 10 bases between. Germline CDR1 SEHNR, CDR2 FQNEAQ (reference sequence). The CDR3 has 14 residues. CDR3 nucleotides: TGTGCCAGCAGCTTAGTTCTGGGGCGAGAGACCCAGTACTTC. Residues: CASSLVLGRETQYF.

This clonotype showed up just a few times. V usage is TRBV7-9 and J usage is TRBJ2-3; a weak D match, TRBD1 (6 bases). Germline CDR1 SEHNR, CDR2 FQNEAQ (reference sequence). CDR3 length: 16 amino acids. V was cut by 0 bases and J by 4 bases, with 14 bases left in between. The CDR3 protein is CASSLAARGSADTQYF. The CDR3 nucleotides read TGTGCCAGCAGCTTAGCGGCGAGGGGGTCCGCAGATACGCAGTATTTT.

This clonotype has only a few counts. The CDR3 sequence: CASRTRLAGEQETQYF. DNA for the CDR3: TGTGCCAGCAGAACCCGTCTTGCGGGGGAGCAAGAGACCCAGTACTTC. The V and J genes are TRBV28 and TRBJ2-5, with 7 bases lining up with TRBD2. There are 16 residues in the CDR3. Germline V gene sequence: CDR1 MDHEN, CDR2 SYDVKM. Trimming at V came to 6 bases and at J to 2 bases, leaving 12 bases not matched to a gene. Drawing the rest from reference TRBV28 and TRBJ2-5, the complete variable domain is DVKVTQSSRYLVKRTGEKVFLECVQDMDHENMFWYRQDPGLGLRLIYFSYDVKMKEKGDIPEGYSVSREKKERFSLILESASTNQTSMYLCASRTRLAGEQETQYFGPGTRLLVL.

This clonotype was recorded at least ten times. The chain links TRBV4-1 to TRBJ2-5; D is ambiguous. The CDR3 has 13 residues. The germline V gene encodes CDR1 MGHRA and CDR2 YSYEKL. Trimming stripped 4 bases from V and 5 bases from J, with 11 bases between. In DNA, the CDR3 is TGCGCCAGCAGCCCCCCGGTTCTGGAGACCCAGTACTTC. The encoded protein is CASSPPVLETQYF.

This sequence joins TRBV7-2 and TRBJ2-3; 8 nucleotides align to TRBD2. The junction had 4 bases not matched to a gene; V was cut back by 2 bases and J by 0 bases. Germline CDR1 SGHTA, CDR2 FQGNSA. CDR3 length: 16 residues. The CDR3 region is CASSLRVAGSTDTQYF. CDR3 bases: TGTGCCAGCAGCTTAAGGGTAGCGGGGAGCACAGATACGCAGTATTTT.

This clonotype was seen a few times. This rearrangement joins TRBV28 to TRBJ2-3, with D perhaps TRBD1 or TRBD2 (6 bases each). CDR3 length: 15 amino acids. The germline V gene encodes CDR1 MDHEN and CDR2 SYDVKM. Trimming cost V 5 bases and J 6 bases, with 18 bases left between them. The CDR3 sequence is CASSATSRDTDTQYF. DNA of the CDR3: TGTGCCAGCAGTGCGACTAGTCGGGACACCGATACGCAGTATTTT.

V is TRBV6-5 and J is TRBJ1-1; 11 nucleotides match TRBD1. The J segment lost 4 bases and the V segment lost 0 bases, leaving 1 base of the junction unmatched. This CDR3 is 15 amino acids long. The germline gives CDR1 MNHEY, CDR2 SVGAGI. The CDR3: CASSYSGTGGTEAFF. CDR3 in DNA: TGTGCCAGCAGTTACTCAGGGACAGGGGGCACTGAAGCTTTCTTT.

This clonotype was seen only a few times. In DNA form, the CDR3 reads TGTGCCAGCAGTCGTATCTCGAACACTGAAGCTTTCTTT. It is translated as CASSRISNTEAFF. This sequence joins TRBV27 and TRBJ1-1, with D hard to call. CDR1 and CDR2 from the germline V gene are MNHEY and SMNVEV (reference sequence). There are 13 residues in the CDR3. Trimming removed 5 bases from V and 1 base from J, with 8 bases in between.

This CDR3 reads CASSSSDSLSSYEQYV. DNA for the CDR3: TGTGCCAGCAGTTCCTCGGACAGCCTGAGCTCCTACGAGCAGTACGTC. The chain employs TRBV28 and TRBJ2-7; D might be TRBD1 (6 bases). The germline V gene encodes CDR1 MDHEN and CDR2 SYDVKM. CDR3 length: 16 amino acids. V dropped 4 bases and J dropped 0 bases, with 16 bases sitting between them.

For the CDR3, the DNA is TGTGCCAGCAGTTACTCGAGTGTCGGATTTAATTCACCCCTCCACTTT. It is translated as CASSYSSVGFNSPLHF. The V and J genes are TRBV6-2 or TRBV6-3 and TRBJ1-6; no firm D call. From germline, CDR1 is MNHEY and CDR2 SVGEGT. V shed 0 bases and J shed 6 bases, with 12 bases lying between them. This CDR3 has 16 residues.

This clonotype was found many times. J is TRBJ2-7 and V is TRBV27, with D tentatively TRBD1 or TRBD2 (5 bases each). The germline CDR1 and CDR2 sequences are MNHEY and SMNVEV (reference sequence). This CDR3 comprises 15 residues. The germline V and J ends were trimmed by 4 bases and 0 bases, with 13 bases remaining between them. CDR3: CASSSGTSSSYEQYF. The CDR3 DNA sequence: TGTGCCAGCAGTTCCGGGACGTCAAGCTCCTACGAGCAGTACTTC.

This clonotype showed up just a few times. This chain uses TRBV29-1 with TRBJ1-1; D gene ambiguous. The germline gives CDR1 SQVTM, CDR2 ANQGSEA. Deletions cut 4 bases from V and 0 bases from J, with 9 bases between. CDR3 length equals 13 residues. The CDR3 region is CSVASSMNTEAFF. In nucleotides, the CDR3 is TGCAGCGTTGCTAGCAGTATGAACACTGAAGCTTTCTTT.

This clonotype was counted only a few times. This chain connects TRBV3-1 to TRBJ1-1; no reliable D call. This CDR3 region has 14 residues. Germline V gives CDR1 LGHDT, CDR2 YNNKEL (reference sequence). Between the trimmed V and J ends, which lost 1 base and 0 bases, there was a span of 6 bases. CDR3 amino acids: CASSQGELNTEAFF. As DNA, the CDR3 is TGTGCCAGCAGCCAAGGAGAGCTGAACACTGAAGCTTTCTTT.

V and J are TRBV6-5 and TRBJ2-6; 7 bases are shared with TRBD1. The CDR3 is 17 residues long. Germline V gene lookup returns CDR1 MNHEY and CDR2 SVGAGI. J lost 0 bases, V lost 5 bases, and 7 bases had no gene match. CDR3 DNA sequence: TGTGCCAGCAGTCCGGGACAGCCTCTCTCTGGGGCCAACGTCCTGACTTTC. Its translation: CASSPGQPLSGANVLTF.

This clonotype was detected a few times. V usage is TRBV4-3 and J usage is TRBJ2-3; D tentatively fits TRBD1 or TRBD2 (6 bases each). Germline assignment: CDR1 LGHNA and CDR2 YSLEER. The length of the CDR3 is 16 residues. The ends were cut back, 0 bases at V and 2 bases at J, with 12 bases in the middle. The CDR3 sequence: CASSQDRGPFTDTQYF. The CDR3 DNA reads TGCGCCAGCAGCCAAGATCGGGGGCCCTTCACAGATACGCAGTATTTT.

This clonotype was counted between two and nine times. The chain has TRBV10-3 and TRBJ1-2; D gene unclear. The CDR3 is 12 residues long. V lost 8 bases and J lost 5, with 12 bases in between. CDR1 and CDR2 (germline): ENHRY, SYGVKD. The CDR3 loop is CAIGVGNYGYTF. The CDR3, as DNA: TGTGCCATCGGTGTAGGGAATTATGGCTACACCTTC.

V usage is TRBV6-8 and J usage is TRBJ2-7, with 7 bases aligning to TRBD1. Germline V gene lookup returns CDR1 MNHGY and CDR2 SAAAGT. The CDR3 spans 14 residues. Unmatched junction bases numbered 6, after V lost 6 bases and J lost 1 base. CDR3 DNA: TGTGCCAGCAGACGCCCGGGACAGTCCTACGAGCAGTACTTC. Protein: CASRRPGQSYEQYF.

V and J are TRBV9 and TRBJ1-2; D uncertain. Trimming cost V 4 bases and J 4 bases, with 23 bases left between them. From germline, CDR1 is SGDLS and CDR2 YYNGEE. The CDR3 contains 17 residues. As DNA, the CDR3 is TGTGCCAGCAGCCCCCATAGTGGACCGTACCCTCCCTATGGCTACACCTTC. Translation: CASSPHSGPYPPYGYTF. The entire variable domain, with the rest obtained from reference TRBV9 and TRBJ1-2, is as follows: DSGVTQTPKHLITATGQRVTLRCSPRSGDLSVYWYQQSLDQGLQFLIQYYNGEERAKGNILERFSAQQFPDLHSELNLSSLELGDSALYFCASSPHSGPYPPYGYTFGSGTRLTVV.

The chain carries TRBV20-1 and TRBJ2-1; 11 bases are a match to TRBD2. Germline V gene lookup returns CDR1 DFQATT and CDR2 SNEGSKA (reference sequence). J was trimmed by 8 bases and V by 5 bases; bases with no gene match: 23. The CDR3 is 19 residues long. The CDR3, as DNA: TGCAGTGCTCCGCTGCTCGGACAGACTAGCGGGGACCCCTTCGATGAGCAGTTCTTC. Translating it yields CSAPLLGQTSGDPFDEQFF.

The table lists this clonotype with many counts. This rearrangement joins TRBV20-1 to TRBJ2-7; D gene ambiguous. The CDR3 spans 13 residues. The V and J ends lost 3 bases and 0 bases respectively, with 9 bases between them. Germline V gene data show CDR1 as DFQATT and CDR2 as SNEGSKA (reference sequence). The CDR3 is CSARDVISYEQYF. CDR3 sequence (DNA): TGCAGTGCTAGGGACGTTATCTCCTACGAGCAGTACTTC.